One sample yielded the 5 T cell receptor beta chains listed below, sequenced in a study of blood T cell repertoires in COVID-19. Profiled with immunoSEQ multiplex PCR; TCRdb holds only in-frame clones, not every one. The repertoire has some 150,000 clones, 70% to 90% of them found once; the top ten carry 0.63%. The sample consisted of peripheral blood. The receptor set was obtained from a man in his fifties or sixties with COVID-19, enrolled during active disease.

Here the CDR3 DNA reads TGCGCCAGCCATGGTAGCGGGGGAGCGAACAATGAGCAGTTCTTC. Translation gives CASHGSGGANNEQFF. The chain combines TRBV5-1 with TRBJ2-1; 9 positions agree with TRBD2. J gave up 5 bases and V 7 bases, and 10 bases lay outside the gene matches. The CDR3 covers 15 residues. Germline loops: CDR1 SGHRS, CDR2 YFSETQ. The complete variable domain, with remaining parts taken from reference TRBV5-1 and TRBJ2-1, reads KAGVTQTPRYLIKTRGQQVTLSCSPISGHRSVSWYQQTPGQGLQFLFEYFSETQRNKGNFPGRFSGRQFSNSRSEMNVSTLELGDSALYLCASHGSGGANNEQFFGPGTRLTVL.

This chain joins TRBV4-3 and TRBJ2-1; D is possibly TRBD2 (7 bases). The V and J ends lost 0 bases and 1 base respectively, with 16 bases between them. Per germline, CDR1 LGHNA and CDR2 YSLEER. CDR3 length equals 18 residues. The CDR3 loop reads CASSQDLMRGGSYNEQFF. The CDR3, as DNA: TGCGCCAGCAGCCAAGATCTAATGAGGGGGGGGTCCTACAATGAGCAGTTCTTC.

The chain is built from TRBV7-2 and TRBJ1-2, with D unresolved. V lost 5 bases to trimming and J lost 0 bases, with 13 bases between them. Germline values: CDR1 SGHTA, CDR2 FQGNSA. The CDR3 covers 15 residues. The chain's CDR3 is CASSTNLNTNYGYTF. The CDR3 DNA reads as TGTGCCAGCAGCACCAACCTAAATACTAACTATGGCTACACCTTC.

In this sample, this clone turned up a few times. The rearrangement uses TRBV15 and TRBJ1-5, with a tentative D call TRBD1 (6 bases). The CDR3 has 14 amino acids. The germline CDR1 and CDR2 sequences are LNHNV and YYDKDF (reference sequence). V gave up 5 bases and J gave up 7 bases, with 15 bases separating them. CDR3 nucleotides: TGTGCCACCAGCGGTACAGGGTCGAGGCAGCCCCAGCATTTT. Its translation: CATSGTGSRQPQHF. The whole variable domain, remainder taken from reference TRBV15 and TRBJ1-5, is DAMVIQNPRYQVTQFGKPVTLSCSQTLNHNVMYWYQQKSSQAPKLLFHYYDKDFNNEADTPDNFQSRRPNTSFCFLDIRSPGLGDTAMYLCATSGTGSRQPQHFGDGTRLSIL.

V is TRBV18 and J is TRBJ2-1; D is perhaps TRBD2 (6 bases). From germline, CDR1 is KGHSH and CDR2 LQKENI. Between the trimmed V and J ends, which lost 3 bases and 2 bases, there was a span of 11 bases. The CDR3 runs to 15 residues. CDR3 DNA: TGTGCCAGCTCACCGATGCCTAGCGCCTACAATGAGCAGTTCTTC. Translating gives CASSPMPSAYNEQFF.